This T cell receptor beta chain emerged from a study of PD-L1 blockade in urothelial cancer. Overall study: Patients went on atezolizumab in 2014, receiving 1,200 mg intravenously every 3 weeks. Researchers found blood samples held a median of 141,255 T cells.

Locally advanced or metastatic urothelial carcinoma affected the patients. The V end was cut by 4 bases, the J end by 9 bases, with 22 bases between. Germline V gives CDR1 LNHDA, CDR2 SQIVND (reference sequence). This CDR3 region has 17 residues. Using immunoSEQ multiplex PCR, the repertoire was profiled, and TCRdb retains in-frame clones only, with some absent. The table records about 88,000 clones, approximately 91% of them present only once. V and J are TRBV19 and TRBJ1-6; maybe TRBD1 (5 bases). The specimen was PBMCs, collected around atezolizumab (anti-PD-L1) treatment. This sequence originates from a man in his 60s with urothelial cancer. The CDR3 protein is CASSTDGHFRRASPLHF. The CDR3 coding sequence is TGTGCCAGTAGTACGGATGGACACTTCCGAAGGGCTTCACCCCTCCACTTT.